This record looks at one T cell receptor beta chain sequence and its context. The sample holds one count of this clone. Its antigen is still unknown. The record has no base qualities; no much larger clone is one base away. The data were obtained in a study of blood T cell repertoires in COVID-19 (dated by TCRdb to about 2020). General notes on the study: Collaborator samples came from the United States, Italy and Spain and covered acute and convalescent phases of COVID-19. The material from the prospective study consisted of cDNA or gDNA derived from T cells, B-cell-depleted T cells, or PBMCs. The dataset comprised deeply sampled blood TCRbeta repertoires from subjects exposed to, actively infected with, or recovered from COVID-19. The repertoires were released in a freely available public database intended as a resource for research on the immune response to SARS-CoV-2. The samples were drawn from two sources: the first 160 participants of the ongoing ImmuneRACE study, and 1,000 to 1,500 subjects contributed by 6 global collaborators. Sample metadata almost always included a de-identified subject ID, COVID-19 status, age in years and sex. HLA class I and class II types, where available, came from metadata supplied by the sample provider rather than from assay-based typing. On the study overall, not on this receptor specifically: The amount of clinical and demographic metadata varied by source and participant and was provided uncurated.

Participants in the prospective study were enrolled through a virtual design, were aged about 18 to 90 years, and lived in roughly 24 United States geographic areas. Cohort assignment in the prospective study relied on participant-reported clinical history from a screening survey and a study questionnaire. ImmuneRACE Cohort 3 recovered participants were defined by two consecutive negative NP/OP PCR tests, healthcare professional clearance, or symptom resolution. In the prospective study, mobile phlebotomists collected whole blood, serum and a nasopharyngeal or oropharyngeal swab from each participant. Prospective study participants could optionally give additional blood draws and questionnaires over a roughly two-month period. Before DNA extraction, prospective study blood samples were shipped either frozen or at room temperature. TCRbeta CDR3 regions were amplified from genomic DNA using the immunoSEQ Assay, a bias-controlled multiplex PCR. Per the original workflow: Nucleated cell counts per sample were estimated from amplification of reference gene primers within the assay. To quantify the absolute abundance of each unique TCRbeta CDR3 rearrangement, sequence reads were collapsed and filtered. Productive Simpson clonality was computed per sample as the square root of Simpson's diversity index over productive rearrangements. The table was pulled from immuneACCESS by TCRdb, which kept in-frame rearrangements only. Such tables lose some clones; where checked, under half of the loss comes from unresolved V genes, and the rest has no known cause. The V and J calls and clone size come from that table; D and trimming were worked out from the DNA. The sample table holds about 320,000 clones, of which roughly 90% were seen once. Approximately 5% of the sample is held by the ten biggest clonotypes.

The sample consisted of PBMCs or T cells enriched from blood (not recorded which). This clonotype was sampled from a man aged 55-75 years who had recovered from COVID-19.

CDR3 reads: CASSLMGTGGLNEQYF. The DNA sequence is TGTGCCAGCAGCCTCATGGGGACAGGGGGGCTGAACGAGCAGTACTTC. The chain employs TRBV7-9 and TRBJ2-7, with TRBD1 matching 11 junction bases. The CDR3 runs 16 residues from the cysteine to the phenylalanine. Kept here is only the CDR3 DNA, which spans 48 bases and is read in frame from base 1. CDR1 and CDR2 were assigned from the germline V gene (reference sequence) as SEHNR and FQNEAQ. Compared with germline, V lacks 5 bases and J lacks 5 bases; bases without a gene match: 11.